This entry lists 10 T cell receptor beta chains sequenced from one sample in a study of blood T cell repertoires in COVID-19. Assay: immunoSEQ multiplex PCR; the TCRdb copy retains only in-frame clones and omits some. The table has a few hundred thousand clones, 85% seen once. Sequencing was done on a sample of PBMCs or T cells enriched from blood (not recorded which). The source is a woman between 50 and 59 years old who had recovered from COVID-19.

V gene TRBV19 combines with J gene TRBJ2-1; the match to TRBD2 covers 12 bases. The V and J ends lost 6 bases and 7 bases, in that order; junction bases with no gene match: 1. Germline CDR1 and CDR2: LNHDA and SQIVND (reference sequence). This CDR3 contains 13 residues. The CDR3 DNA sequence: TGTGCCAGTAGCACTAGCGGGGGGAATGAGCAGTTCTTC. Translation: CASSTSGGNEQFF.

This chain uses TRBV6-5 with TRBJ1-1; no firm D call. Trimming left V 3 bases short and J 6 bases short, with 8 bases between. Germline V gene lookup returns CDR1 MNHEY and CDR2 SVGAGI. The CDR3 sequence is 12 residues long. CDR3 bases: TGTGCCAGCAGTTATTCCGGGGCTGAAGCTTTCTTT. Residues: CASSYSGAEAFF.

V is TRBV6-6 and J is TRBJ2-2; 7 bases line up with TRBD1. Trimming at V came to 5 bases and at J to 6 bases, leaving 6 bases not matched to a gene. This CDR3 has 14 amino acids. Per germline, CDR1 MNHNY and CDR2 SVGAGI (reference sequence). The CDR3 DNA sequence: TGTGCCAGCAGTGCAGGGGGTTCGGCCGGGGAGCTGTTTTTT. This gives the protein CASSAGGSAGELFF.

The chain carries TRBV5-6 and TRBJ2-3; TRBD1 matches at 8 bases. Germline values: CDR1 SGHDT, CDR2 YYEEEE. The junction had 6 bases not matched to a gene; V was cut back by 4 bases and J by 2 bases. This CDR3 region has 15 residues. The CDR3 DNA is TGTGCCAGCAGCAGCGCAGGGGGCCCCACAGATACGCAGTATTTT. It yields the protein CASSSAGGPTDTQYF.

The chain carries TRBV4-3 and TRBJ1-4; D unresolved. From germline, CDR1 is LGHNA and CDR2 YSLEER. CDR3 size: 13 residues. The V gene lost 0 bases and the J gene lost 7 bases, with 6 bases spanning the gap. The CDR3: CASSQERGEKLFF. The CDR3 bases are TGCGCCAGCAGCCAAGAGAGAGGTGAAAAACTGTTTTTT.

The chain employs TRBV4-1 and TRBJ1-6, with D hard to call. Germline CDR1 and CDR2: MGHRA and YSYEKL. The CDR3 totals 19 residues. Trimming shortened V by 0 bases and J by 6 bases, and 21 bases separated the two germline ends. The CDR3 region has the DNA TGCGCCAGCAGCCAAGATTTTGTCTTTCGTGGGCCTGGTAATTCACCCCTCCACTTT. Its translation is CASSQDFVFRGPGNSPLHF.

The CDR3 region has the DNA TGCGCCAGCAGCCAAGTCAGTACGGGGGGCGTAGACGAGCAGTACTTC. It encodes CASSQVSTGGVDEQYF. The gene calls are TRBV4-1 and TRBJ2-7, with D maybe TRBD2 (7 bases). Trimming took 1 base from V and 5 from J, leaving 18 bases between them. This CDR3 comprises 16 residues. The V gene's germline CDR1 is MGHRA and CDR2 YSYEKL.

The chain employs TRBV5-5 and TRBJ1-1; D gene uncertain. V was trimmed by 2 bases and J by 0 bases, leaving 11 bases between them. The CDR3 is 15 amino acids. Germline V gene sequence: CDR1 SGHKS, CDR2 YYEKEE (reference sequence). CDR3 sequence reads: CASSFRLTLNTEAFF. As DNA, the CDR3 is TGTGCCAGCAGCTTCCGTTTAACATTGAACACTGAAGCTTTCTTT.

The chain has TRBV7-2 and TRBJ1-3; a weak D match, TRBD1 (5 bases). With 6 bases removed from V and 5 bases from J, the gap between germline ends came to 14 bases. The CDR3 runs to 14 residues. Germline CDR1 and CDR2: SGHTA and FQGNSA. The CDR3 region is CASRVPGLRNTIYF. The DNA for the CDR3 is TGTGCCAGCAGAGTACCGGGACTTAGAAACACCATATATTTT.

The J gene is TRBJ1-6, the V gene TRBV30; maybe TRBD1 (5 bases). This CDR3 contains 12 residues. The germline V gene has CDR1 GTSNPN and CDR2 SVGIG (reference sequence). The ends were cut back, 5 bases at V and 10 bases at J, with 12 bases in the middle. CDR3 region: CAWHGTRSPLHF. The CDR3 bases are TGTGCCTGGCACGGGACTAGGTCACCCCTCCACTTT.